This TCR beta chain emerged from a study of cytomegalovirus exposure and HLA in healthy donors. The donors were members of the validation cohort comprising over a hundred subjects, separate from the roughly 730-subject first cohort. Generated by immunoSEQ multiplex PCR, the TCRdb table keeps only in-frame clones and is missing some. The table includes 150,000 to 200,000 clones, 84% detected once. The origin of this receptor is a young man in good health and CMV-seropositive. The sample taken for sequencing was PBMCs.

The CDR3: CAISERSSYNSPLHF. CDR3 nucleotides: TGTGCCATCAGTGAGCGGAGCTCCTATAATTCACCCCTCCACTTT. The chain carries TRBV10-3 and TRBJ1-6, with D uncertain. The CDR3 contains 15 residues. Germline CDR1 and CDR2: ENHRY and SYGVKD. The V gene lost 2 bases and the J gene lost 0 bases, with 5 bases spanning the gap.